Listed here are 32 T cell receptor beta chains from one sample, sequenced in a study of T cells in Graves' hyperthyroidism and ophthalmopathy. TCR beta CDR3 regions were amplified from RNA. The HTBI primer set served for first-round RT-PCR of the TCR CDR3. TCRdb re-derived calls from the multiplex PCR reads in MiXCR, one entry per CDR3 protein. The sample has hundreds of thousands of distinct CDR3 sequences; 13% to 15% are singletons. The sequencing input was blood. These receptors all come from a woman aged 18-29 years with Graves' hyperthyroidism.

The J gene is TRBJ2-2, the V gene TRBV30; D might be TRBD1 (6 bases). The CDR3 runs 15 residues. V gave up 0 bases and J gave up 3 bases, with 11 bases separating them. Per germline, CDR1 GTSNPN and CDR2 SVGIG (reference sequence). This chain's CDR3 is CAWSVGGGDTGELFF. CDR3 DNA sequence: TGTGCCTGGAGTGTAGGGGGTGGAGACACCGGGGAGCTGTTTTTT.

At least ten counts were recorded for this clonotype. V and J are TRBV7-9 and TRBJ2-6; D not resolved. V was pared by 3 bases and J by 0 bases, with 12 bases between. The CDR3 contains 17 residues. The germline V gene has CDR1 SEHNR and CDR2 FQNEAQ (reference sequence). CDR3 protein: CASSFGSSGSGANVLTF. CDR3 in DNA: TGTGCCAGCAGCTTCGGATCTTCGGGCTCTGGGGCCAACGTCCTGACTTTC.

This clonotype was found a few times. This may stem from a read error, because a much larger clone lies one nucleotide away. DNA for the CDR3: TGTGCCAGCAGTGACTGGGAGACCCAGTACTTC. It specifies CASSDWETQYF. The chain recombines TRBV25-1 with TRBJ2-5; no definite D call. Per the germline V gene, CDR1 is MGHDK and CDR2 is SYGVNS. The V end was cut by 3 bases, the J end by 5 bases, with 4 bases between. CDR3 length: 11 residues.

V gene TRBV28 combines with J gene TRBJ2-5; D may match TRBD1 or TRBD2 (5 bases each). The CDR3 is 15 amino acids. V lost 3 bases, J lost 4 bases, and 15 bases lay in between. Germline CDR1 MDHEN, CDR2 SYDVKM. The chain's CDR3 is CASSFSGLLGETQYF. In nucleotides, the CDR3 is TGTGCCAGCAGTTTCTCGGGGCTTTTGGGAGAGACCCAGTACTTC.

The table lists this clonotype with many counts. The chain recombines TRBV10-2 with TRBJ1-1, with unresolved D. The germline V gene has CDR1 WSHSY and CDR2 SAAADI. Trimming left V 7 bases short and J 4 bases short, with 13 bases between. The CDR3 totals 13 residues. For the CDR3, the DNA is TGCGCCAGCAATACCGGGAGTGTCACTGAAGCTTTCTTT. The encoded protein is CASNTGSVTEAFF.

This clonotype was seen repeatedly, ten times or more. V is TRBV7-8 and J is TRBJ1-1; D is undetermined. The CDR3 consists of 14 residues. Germline CDR1 reads SGHVS; CDR2 reads FQNEAQ. V lost 1 base and J 4 bases, leaving 10 bases between the germline ends. CDR3 region: CASSLEVSFTEAFF. Written as DNA, the CDR3 is TGTGCCAGCAGCTTAGAAGTCAGTTTCACTGAAGCTTTCTTT.

This clonotype was picked up many times. The chain links TRBV6-1 to TRBJ1-1, with D uncertain. Germline lookup yields CDR1 MNHNS and CDR2 SASEGT. The CDR3 contains 15 residues. V lost 6 bases to trimming and J lost 0 bases, with 14 bases between them. CDR3 protein: CASRLSPSVNTEAFF. The CDR3 nucleotides are TGTGCCAGCAGGCTCTCTCCGTCGGTGAACACTGAAGCTTTCTTT.

The V and J genes are TRBV7-9 and TRBJ2-1; D is ambiguous. Deletions cut 5 bases from V and 0 bases from J, with 14 bases between. Germline V gene lookup returns CDR1 SEHNR and CDR2 FQNEAQ (reference sequence). There are 16 residues in the CDR3. The CDR3 DNA is TGTGCCAGCAGCCCGAACGGCCAAAGCTCCTACAATGAGCAGTTCTTC. Protein product: CASSPNGQSSYNEQFF.

This clonotype was detected many times. V is TRBV7-9 and J is TRBJ2-1; 8 bases match TRBD2. The CDR3 contains 19 residues. CDR1 is SEHNR and CDR2 is FQNEAQ in the germline V gene (reference sequence). V trimming: 5 bases; J trimming: 4 bases; junction bases outside the gene matches: 19. The DNA of the CDR3 is TGTGCCAGCAGCCAAAATCGCCCGACTAGCGCCTCACTATACAATGAGCAGTTCTTC. As protein: CASSQNRPTSASLYNEQFF.

This clonotype turned up a few times. The rearrangement joins TRBV6-5 to TRBJ1-2; D unresolved. This CDR3 contains 13 residues. Trimming cost V 4 bases and J 8 bases, with 14 bases left between them. In germline, CDR1 is MNHEY, CDR2 SVGAGI. In DNA form, the CDR3 reads TGTGCCAGCAGTTCTCACAGAGGTGCGGGCTACACCTTC. Encoded protein: CASSSHRGAGYTF.

This clonotype has just a few counts. The rearrangement joins TRBV28 to TRBJ1-1; 10 bases map to TRBD1. The CDR3 spans 15 residues. Trimming cost V 9 bases and J 0 bases; bases outside gene matches: 7. Per germline, CDR1 MDHEN and CDR2 SYDVKM. CDR3 residues: CASRTGGIMNTEAFF. The CDR3 DNA follows: TGTGCCAGTAGGACAGGGGGTATCATGAACACTGAAGCTTTCTTT.

The V call is TRBV6-1, the J call TRBJ1-5; 9 bases line up with TRBD1. CDR1 is MNHNS and CDR2 is SASEGT in the germline V gene. After removal of 6 bases from V and 3 bases from J, the junction contained 9 bases not matched to a gene. The CDR3 is made up of 16 amino acids. DNA of the CDR3: TGTGCCAGCAGATCTCAAGGACAGGGGAACAATCAGCCCCAGCATTTT. Its translation: CASRSQGQGNNQPQHF.

The sample holds many counts of this clonotype. The CDR3 sequence is CASTRTGNEQYF. The CDR3 DNA reads as TGTGCCAGCACCCGGACAGGGAATGAGCAGTACTTC. This chain joins TRBV2 and TRBJ2-7; 8 positions match TRBD1. Germline V gene lookup returns CDR1 SNHLY and CDR2 FYNNEI. This CDR3 spans 12 amino acids. With 7 bases clipped from V and 7 bases from J, the junction kept 6 bases outside the gene matches.

This clonotype was found many times. The chain recombines TRBV5-1 with TRBJ2-1, with a tentative D call TRBD2 (5 bases). The V end lost 4 bases, the J end lost 12 bases, and 20 bases lay between the germline ends. The germline CDR1 and CDR2 sequences are SGHRS and YFSETQ. This CDR3 is 14 amino acids long. The CDR3 sequence: CASSVEIGETPQFF. CDR3 sequence (DNA): TGCGCCAGCAGCGTAGAGATCGGGGAAACCCCGCAGTTCTTC.

This clonotype came up many times. V is TRBV28 and J is TRBJ2-7, with a possible D match to TRBD2 (5 bases). Germline V gene data show CDR1 as MDHEN and CDR2 as SYDVKM. The CDR3 spans 16 residues. V gave up 6 bases and J gave up 3 bases, with 21 bases separating them. The CDR3 nucleotides read TGTGCCAGCAGGGGGTCTCGGGGAACGGGAAGCTACGAGCAGTACTTC. It translates to CASRGSRGTGSYEQYF.

As for this clonotype: This may arise from a read error, as a much more abundant clone is one base away. The chain employs TRBV29-1 and TRBJ2-3; D possibly uses TRBD1 or TRBD2 (6 bases each). The CDR3 length is 13 residues. Germline assignment: CDR1 SQVTM and CDR2 ANQGSEA. CDR3: CSVDEGGTDTRYF. The CDR3 DNA reads as TGCAGCGTTGACGAGGGGGGCACAGATACGCGGTATTTT.

Notes on this clonotype: One base away lies a much larger clone, so this may be a sequencing read error. V is TRBV6-1 and J is TRBJ2-7, with 7 bases that match TRBD2. The DNA end is a closer match to TRBJ2-1, so the J assignment may be wrong. The germline gives CDR1 MNHNS, CDR2 SASEGT. There are 12 residues in the CDR3. CDR3 nucleotide sequence: TGTGCCAGCAGCGGCCGGGACTACGAGCAGTTCTTC. The encoded protein is CASSGRDYEQFF.

For the CDR3, the DNA is TGTGCTAGTGGTTTGGTACCGGGTAGCAATGAGCAGTTCTTC. This codes for CASGLVPGSNEQFF. The J gene is TRBJ2-1, the V gene TRBV12-5; the D is unclear. Germline V gives CDR1 LGHNT, CDR2 FRNRAP. V was clipped by 0 bases and J by 6 bases, with 9 bases between them. The CDR3 runs to 14 residues.

This clonotype occurred a few times. The rearrangement uses TRBV6-1 and TRBJ2-1; D unclear. CDR3 length equals 13 residues. The V end was cut by 3 bases, the J end by 6 bases, with 9 bases between. CDR1 is MNHNS and CDR2 is SASEGT in the germline V gene. CDR3 sequence reads: CASSEQFSNEQFF. The CDR3 bases are TGTGCCAGCAGTGAGCAGTTTTCCAATGAGCAGTTCTTC.

Only a few counts were recorded for this clonotype. V and J are TRBV2 and TRBJ2-7, with 8 nucleotides matching TRBD2. Germline CDR1 and CDR2: SNHLY and FYNNEI. The CDR3 is 15 residues long. Trimming at V came to 6 bases and at J to 5 bases, leaving 12 bases not matched to a gene. The DNA for the CDR3 is TGTGCCAGCAGGACCCTCAGCGGGAGAGTCAACGAGCAGTACTTC. Residues: CASRTLSGRVNEQYF.

This clonotype was observed at least ten times. This sequence joins TRBV5-1 and TRBJ1-1, with 7 bases aligning to TRBD1. Germline CDR1 reads SGHRS; CDR2 reads YFSETQ. The CDR3 covers 16 residues. V shed 2 bases, J shed 0 bases, and the junction held 7 bases outside the gene matches. As DNA, the CDR3 is TGCGCCAGCAGCTTCAGGGGGACTACTCTGAACACTGAAGCTTTCTTT. Its translation is CASSFRGTTLNTEAFF.

This clonotype was picked up many times. The J gene is TRBJ2-1, the V gene TRBV20-1, with TRBD2 matching over 14 bases. This CDR3 has 14 amino acids. The junction had 8 bases not matched to a gene; V was cut back by 6 bases and J by 10 bases. Germline V gene data show CDR1 as DFQATT and CDR2 as SNEGSKA (reference sequence). The CDR3 nucleotides are TGCAGTGCGAGGGGACTAGCGGGAGTAGGGGAGCAGTTCTTC. Translation: CSARGLAGVGEQFF.

This clonotype showed up just a few times. The rearrangement uses TRBV2 and TRBJ1-2; no firm D call. The CDR3 consists of 13 residues. The V end was cut by 6 bases, the J end by 6 bases, with 14 bases between. CDR1 and CDR2 (germline): SNHLY, FYNNEI. The CDR3 loop reads CASSPPIRDGYTF. Here the CDR3 DNA reads TGTGCCAGCAGCCCCCCGATAAGGGATGGCTACACCTTC.

V gene TRBV7-2 combines with J gene TRBJ2-5, with a tentative D call TRBD2 (7 bases). The CDR3 has 14 residues. The ends were cut back, 3 bases at V and 5 bases at J, with 13 bases in the middle. CDR1 is SGHTA and CDR2 is FQGNSA in the germline V gene. The CDR3 DNA is TGTGCCAGCAGCTTGGCGGGGGCATTTGAGACCCAGTACTTC. This encodes CASSLAGAFETQYF. The whole variable domain, remainder taken from reference TRBV7-2 and TRBJ2-5, is GAGVSQSPSNKVTEKGKDVELRCDPISGHTALYWYRQSLGQGLEFLIYFQGNSAPDKSGLPSDRFSAERTGGSVSTLTIQRTQQEDSAVYLCASSLAGAFETQYFGPGTRLLVL.

The sample holds a few counts of this clonotype. The chain joins TRBV4-1 to TRBJ1-3, with D possibly being TRBD1 (5 bases). Germline CDR1 and CDR2: MGHRA and YSYEKL. Trimming removed 0 bases from V and 6 bases from J, with 6 bases in between. The CDR3 has 13 amino acids. The CDR3 coding sequence is TGCGCCAGCAGCCAAGAGACAGCAAACACCATATATTTT. It translates to CASSQETANTIYF.

The CDR3 spells CASSQAHIRDTNTGELFF. The CDR3, as DNA: TGCGCCAGCAGCCAAGCTCACATTAGAGACACAAACACCGGGGAGCTGTTTTTT. This chain uses TRBV4-1 with TRBJ2-2; D not certain. Germline V gives CDR1 MGHRA, CDR2 YSYEKL. V was pared by 1 base and J by 2 bases, with 17 bases between. The CDR3 length is 18 residues.

This clonotype was seen more than once but under ten times. A single base separates this from a much larger clone, so it may be a read error. The CDR3 DNA is TGTGCCAGCAGTTACATAGCTGGCCAAGAGACCCGGTACTTC. Amino acid sequence: CASSYIAGQETRYF. The rearrangement uses TRBV6-2 or TRBV6-3 and TRBJ2-5; D not certain. The CDR3 covers 14 residues. Per germline, CDR1 MNHEY and CDR2 SVGEGT.

This clonotype was counted at least ten times. The chain recombines TRBV9 with TRBJ2-1; 10 bases map to TRBD2. Trimming cost V 8 bases and J 2 bases; bases outside gene matches: 7. Germline loops: CDR1 SGDLS, CDR2 YYNGEE. This CDR3 is built from 15 residues. The CDR3 loop is CASSVAGGPYNEQFF. The CDR3, as DNA: TGTGCCAGTAGTGTAGCGGGAGGCCCCTACAATGAGCAGTTCTTC.

The chain uses TRBV11-3 and TRBJ2-2, with 9 bases fitting TRBD2. J lost 5 bases, V lost 1 base, and 2 bases had no gene match. This CDR3 contains 15 residues. Germline loops: CDR1 SGHNT, CDR2 YENEEA. CDR3 sequence (DNA): TGTGCCAGCAGCTTAGCCAGCGGGAGGACCGGGGAGCTGTTTTTT. Protein sequence: CASSLASGRTGELFF.

This clonotype was recorded many times. CDR3 nucleotides: TGTGCCAGCTCACCACGAATAGAGACCCAGTACTTC. It specifies CASSPRIETQYF. The chain couples TRBV18 to TRBJ2-5, with D hard to call. The CDR3 has 12 amino acids. Looked up from germline, CDR1 is KGHSH and CDR2 is LQKENI. Trimming shortened V by 1 base and J by 4 bases, and 4 bases separated the two germline ends.

The table lists this clonotype with many counts. The CDR3 is CAWRRGAAGELFF. The CDR3 nucleotides are TGTGCCTGGAGGCGGGGGGCGGCCGGGGAGCTGTTTTTT. This chain uses TRBV30 with TRBJ2-2, with 8 bases matching TRBD2. Germline V gives CDR1 GTSNPN, CDR2 SVGIG (reference sequence). This CDR3 contains 13 residues. V lost 3 bases to trimming and J lost 6 bases; unmatched junction nucleotides: 3.

The sample holds many counts of this clonotype. The chain recombines TRBV19 with TRBJ1-2; D ambiguous. The germline CDR1 and CDR2 sequences are LNHDA and SQIVND (reference sequence). V gave up 7 bases and J gave up 8 bases, with 14 bases separating them. This CDR3 contains 12 residues. Here the CDR3 DNA reads TGTGCCAGTACGACGCCCTATGGAGGCTACACCTTC. It encodes CASTTPYGGYTF.